The source of this T cell receptor beta chain is a study of T cell responses to AZD1222 COVID-19 vaccine (dated by TCRdb to 2020 to 2022). Notes on the research overall: AZD1222 recipients given second doses at about 4 weeks or at about 12 weeks were pooled, since spike-specific TCR depth and breadth were not found to differ between the two schedules. Trial participants were enrolled by age into subgroups of 18-55, 56-69 and 70-plus years, and approximately 150, 30 and 60 TCR-sequenced participants, respectively, were included in these subgroups. TCR sequencing covered roughly 230 trial participants: 200 to 210 given two doses of AZD1222 and 26 given two doses of MenACWY control vaccine. The study at large found these results: The 56-69-year group was small, and its depth increase did not reach significance, likely because of low power. Reportedly, close to half of the unique spike-specific TCRs recognized epitopes lying outside the regions that are mutated in the B.1.351 and B.1.1.7 variants. After two AZD1222 doses, spike-specific TCR breadth and depth were significantly higher than at day 0 and than in MenACWY recipients. Most participants were white British and females outnumbered males, and the authors suggested that clonal diversity may have been underestimated. Because no samples from the day 14 peak response were available, repertoires could be characterized only after the peak T cell response. The vaccine-associated CD4 TCRs covered the entire spike protein, and the dominant responses fell in regions 160-218 and 743-854. Conclusions about previously exposed vaccinees are limited because only six or seven AZD1222 recipients were SARS-CoV-2 seropositive at baseline.

A remark on this clone: What this receptor recognizes is not known. No quality values exist for individual bases; no much larger clone is one base distant.

At the junction V is shortened by 0 bases and J by 1 base, with 13 bases in between. The CDR3, from cysteine to phenylalanine, totals 16 residues. Kept here is only the CDR3 DNA, which spans 48 bases and is read in frame from base 1. CDR1 and CDR2 are drawn from the germline V gene: KGHSY, FQNENV. This specimen's time point label, per the study, means: baseline before first vaccination. The vaccinee samples were drawn from two UK trials, COV001 and COV002, one of which was a single-blind randomized controlled phase 2/3 trial testing AZD1222 (ChAdOx1 nCoV-19) in healthy adults. For TCRbeta chain sequencing, PBMC samples from trial participants were taken at day 0 and at day 28 after the second dose. The CDR3 regions of human TCRbeta chains were subjected to immunosequencing. The original methods were these. Repertoire TCRs were checked for matches against a reference library of SARS-CoV-2-specific TCRs that had been generated using the MIRA antigen-specificity platform. Breadth meant the fraction of unique TCRs that were SARS-CoV-2-associated, whereas depth meant the fraction of total T cells that were SARS-CoV-2-associated. Using the MIRA data, every spike-specific TCR was mapped to the spike region that the TCR reacted to and assigned to either a CD4 or a CD8 class. Log10-transformed breadth and depth values were compared by one-way ANOVA with Sidak's multiple comparisons tests. The clones in this table, taken by TCRdb from immuneACCESS, are in-frame only. Not every clone is retained; where verified, under half of the shortfall comes from an unresolved V gene, and the cause of the rest is unknown. Clone size and V and J calls were adopted from that table, with D and trimming inferred from the DNA. For this sample the table gives approximately 190,000 clones, of which approximately 90% were detected only once. The ten largest make up over 0.85% of the sample.

This receptor was taken from an adult in good health. The material sequenced was peripheral blood, taken on day 0 of AZD1222 vaccination. The rearranged chain carries TRBV16 and TRBJ2-7; TRBD1 is a weak D gene call, 5 bases matching. Here the CDR3 is given as CASSQSRGGGSYEQYF. The sequenced DNA is TGTGCCAGCAGCCAATCTAGGGGCGGTGGGTCCTACGAGCAGTACTTC.